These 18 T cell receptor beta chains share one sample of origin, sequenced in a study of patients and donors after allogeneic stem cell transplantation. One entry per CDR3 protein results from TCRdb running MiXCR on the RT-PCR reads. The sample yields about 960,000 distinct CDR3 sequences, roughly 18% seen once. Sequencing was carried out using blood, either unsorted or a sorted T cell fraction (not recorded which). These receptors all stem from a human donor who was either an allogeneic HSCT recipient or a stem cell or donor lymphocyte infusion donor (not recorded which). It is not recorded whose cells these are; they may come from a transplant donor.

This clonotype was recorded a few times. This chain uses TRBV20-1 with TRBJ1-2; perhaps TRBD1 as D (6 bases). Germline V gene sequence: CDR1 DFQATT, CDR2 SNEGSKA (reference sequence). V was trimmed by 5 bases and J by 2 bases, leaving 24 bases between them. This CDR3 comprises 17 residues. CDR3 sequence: CSAPRVAGGDQNYGYTF. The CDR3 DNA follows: TGCAGTGCTCCTAGGGTAGCGGGGGGCGACCAGAACTATGGCTACACCTTC.

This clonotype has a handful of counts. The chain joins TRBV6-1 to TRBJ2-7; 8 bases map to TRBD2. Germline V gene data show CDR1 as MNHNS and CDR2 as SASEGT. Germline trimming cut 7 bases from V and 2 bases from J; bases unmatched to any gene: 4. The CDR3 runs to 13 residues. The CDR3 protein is CASIGGGPYEQYF. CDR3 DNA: TGTGCCAGCATCGGCGGGGGGCCCTACGAGCAGTACTTC.

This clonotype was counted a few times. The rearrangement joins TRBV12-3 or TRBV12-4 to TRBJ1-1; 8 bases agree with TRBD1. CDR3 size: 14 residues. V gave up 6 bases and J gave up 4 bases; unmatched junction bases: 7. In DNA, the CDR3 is TGTGCCAGCAGGAGCAGGGGGCAGGGCACTGAAGCTTTCTTT. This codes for CASRSRGQGTEAFF.

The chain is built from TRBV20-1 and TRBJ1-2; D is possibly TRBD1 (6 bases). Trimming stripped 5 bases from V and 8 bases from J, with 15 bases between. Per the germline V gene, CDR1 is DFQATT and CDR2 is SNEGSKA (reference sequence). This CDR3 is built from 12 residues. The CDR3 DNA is TGCAGTGCTCCTTCACAGGGTCACGGCTACACCTTC. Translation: CSAPSQGHGYTF.

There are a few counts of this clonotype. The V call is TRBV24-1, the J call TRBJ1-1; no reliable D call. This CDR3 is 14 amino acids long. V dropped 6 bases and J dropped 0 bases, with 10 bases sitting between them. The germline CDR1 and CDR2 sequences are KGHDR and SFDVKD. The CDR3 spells CATSQTGMNTEAFF. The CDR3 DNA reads TGTGCCACCAGTCAAACCGGGATGAACACTGAAGCTTTCTTT.

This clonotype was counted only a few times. CDR3 DNA sequence: TGTGCCAGCAGCCGAACCCGGGACAAGTACAATGAGCAGTTCTTC. Protein sequence: CASSRTRDKYNEQFF. The chain carries TRBV7-3 and TRBJ2-1; weak D call: TRBD1 (6 bases). The CDR3 sequence is 15 residues long. With 5 bases removed from V and 4 bases from J, the gap between germline ends came to 15 bases. The germline V gene encodes CDR1 SGHTA and CDR2 FQGTGA.

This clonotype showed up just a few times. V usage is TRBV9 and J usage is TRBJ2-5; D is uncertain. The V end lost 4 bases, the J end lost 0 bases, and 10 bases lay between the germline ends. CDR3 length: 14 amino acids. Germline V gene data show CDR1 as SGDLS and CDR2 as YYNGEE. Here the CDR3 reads CASSLLGNQETQYF. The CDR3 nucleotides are TGTGCCAGCAGCCTCCTGGGAAACCAAGAGACCCAGTACTTC.

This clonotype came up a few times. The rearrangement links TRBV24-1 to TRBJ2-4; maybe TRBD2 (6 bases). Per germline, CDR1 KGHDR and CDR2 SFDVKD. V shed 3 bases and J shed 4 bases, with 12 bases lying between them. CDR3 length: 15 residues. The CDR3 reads CATSDPREPKNIQYF. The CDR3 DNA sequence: TGTGCCACCAGTGATCCCCGGGAGCCGAAAAACATTCAGTACTTC.

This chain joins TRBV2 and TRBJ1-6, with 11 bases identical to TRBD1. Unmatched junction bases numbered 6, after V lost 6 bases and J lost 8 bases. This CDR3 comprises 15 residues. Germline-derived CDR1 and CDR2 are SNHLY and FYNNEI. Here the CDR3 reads CASRERTGGDSPLHF. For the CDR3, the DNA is TGTGCCAGCAGGGAAAGGACAGGGGGCGATTCACCCCTCCACTTT.

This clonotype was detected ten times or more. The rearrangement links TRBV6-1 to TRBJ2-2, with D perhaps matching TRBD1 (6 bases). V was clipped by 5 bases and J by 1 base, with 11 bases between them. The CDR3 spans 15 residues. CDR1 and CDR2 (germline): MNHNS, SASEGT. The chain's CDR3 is CASSPLTGNTGELFF. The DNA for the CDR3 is TGTGCCAGCAGTCCCCTGACAGGGAACACCGGGGAGCTGTTTTTT.

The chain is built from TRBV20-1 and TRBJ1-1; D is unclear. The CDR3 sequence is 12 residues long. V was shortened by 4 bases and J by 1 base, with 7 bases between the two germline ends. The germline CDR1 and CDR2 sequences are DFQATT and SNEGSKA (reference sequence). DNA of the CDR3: TGCAGTGCTAAGAGGCGGAACACTGAAGCTTTCTTT. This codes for CSAKRRNTEAFF.

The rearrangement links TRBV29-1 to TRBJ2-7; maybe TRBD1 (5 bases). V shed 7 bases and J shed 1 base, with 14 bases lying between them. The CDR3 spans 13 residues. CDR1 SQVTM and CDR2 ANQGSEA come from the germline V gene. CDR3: CSALRAGSYEQYF. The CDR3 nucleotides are TGCAGCGCCCTTAGGGCAGGGTCCTACGAGCAGTACTTC.

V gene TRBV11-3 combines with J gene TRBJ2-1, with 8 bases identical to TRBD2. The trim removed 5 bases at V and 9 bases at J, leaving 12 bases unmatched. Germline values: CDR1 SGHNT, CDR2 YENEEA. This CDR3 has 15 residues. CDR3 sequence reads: CASSLSGVDSPEQFF. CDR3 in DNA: TGTGCCAGCAGCCTTAGCGGGGTAGATTCGCCTGAGCAGTTCTTC.

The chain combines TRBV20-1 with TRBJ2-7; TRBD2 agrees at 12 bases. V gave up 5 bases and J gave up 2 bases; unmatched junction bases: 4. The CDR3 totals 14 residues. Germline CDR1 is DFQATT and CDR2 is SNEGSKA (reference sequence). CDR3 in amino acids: CSAPSGRAAYEQYF. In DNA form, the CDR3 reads TGCAGTGCTCCTAGCGGGAGGGCCGCCTACGAGCAGTACTTC.

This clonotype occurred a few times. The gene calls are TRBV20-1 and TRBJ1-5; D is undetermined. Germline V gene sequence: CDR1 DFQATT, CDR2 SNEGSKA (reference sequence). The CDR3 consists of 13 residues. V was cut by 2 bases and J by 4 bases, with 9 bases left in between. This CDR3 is CSARPDTNQPQHF. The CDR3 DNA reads TGCAGTGCTAGACCAGATACTAATCAGCCCCAGCATTTT.

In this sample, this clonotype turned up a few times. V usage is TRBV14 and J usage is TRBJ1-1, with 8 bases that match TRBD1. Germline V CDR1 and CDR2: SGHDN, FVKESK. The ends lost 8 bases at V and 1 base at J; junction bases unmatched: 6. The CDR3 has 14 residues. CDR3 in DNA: TGTGCCAGCGATCGACAGGGGCAGAACACTGAAGCTTTCTTT. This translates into CASDRQGQNTEAFF.

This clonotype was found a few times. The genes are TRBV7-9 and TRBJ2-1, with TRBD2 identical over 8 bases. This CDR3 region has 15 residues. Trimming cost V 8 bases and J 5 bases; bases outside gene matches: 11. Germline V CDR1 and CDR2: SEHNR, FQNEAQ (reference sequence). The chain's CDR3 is CASRPHGTRNNEQFF. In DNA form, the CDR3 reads TGTGCCAGCCGCCCCCACGGGACTAGGAACAATGAGCAGTTCTTC.

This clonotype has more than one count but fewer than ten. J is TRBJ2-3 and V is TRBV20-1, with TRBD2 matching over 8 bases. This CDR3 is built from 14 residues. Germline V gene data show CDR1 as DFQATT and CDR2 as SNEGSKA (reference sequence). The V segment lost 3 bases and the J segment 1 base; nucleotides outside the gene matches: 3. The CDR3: CSASGGAGTDTQYF. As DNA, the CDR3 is TGCAGTGCTAGCGGGGGGGCAGGCACAGATACGCAGTATTTT.